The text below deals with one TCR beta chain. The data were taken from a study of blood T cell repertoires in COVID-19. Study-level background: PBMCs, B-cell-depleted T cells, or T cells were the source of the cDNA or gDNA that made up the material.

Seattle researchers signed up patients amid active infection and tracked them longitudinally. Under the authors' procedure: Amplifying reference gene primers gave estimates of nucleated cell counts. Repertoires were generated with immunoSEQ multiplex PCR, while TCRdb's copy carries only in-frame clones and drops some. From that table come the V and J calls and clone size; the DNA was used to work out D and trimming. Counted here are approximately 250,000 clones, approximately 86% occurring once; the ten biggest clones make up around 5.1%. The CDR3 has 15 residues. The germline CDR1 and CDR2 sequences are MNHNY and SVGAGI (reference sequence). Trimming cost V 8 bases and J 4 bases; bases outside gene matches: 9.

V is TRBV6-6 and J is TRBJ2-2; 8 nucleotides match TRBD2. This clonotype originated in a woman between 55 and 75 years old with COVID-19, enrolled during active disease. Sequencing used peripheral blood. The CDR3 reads CASSGLAEITGELFF. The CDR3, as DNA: TGTGCCAGCTCCGGACTAGCTGAGATCACCGGGGAGCTGTTTTTT.